Below, 8 T cell receptor beta chains from the same sample are listed, as sequenced in a study of blood T cell repertoires in COVID-19. Generated by immunoSEQ multiplex PCR, the TCRdb table keeps only in-frame clones and is missing some. The data hold 130,000 to 150,000 clones, with roughly 90% observed a single time. Sequencing was carried out using PBMCs or T cells enriched from blood (not recorded which). The origin of the receptors is a woman aged 25-40 years with acute COVID-19.

This clone has just a few counts. The genes are TRBV9 and TRBJ2-7; 10 nucleotides agree with TRBD2. The J segment lost 3 bases and the V segment lost 2 bases, leaving 5 bases of the junction unmatched. Germline V lookup: CDR1 SGDLS, CDR2 YYNGEE. The CDR3 spans 15 residues. This chain's CDR3 is CASSVASGSFYEQYF. Written as DNA, the CDR3 is TGTGCCAGCAGCGTGGCTAGCGGGAGTTTCTACGAGCAGTACTTC.

The chain joins TRBV6-2 or TRBV6-3 to TRBJ2-1, with no clear D. V was cut by 0 bases and J by 9 bases, with 18 bases left in between. CDR3 length: 16 amino acids. The germline gives CDR1 MNHEY, CDR2 SVGEGT. The CDR3 DNA reads TGTGCCAGCAGTTACTCTAGCCCCGGCTACAATTCTGAGCAGTTCTTC. This translates into CASSYSSPGYNSEQFF.

This clone was picked up one time. The chain links TRBV4-3 to TRBJ1-1; perhaps TRBD1 as D (5 bases). Trimming shortened V by 0 bases and J by 5 bases, and 10 bases separated the two germline ends. CDR1 is LGHNA, CDR2 YSLEER, per germline. There are 14 residues in the CDR3. The CDR3 here is CASSQDSEGTEAFF. CDR3 nucleotide sequence: TGCGCCAGCAGCCAAGATTCGGAGGGGACTGAAGCTTTCTTT.

The chain has TRBV6-6 and TRBJ1-2; D possibly corresponds to TRBD1 (5 bases). The CDR3 extends over 17 amino acids. V gave up 5 bases and J gave up 2 bases, with 21 bases separating them. CDR1 MNHNY and CDR2 SVGAGI come from the germline V gene (reference sequence). The CDR3 coding sequence is TGTGCCAGCAGTCCTCTAACGGGGGACTCGCTAAACTATGGCTACACCTTC. It encodes CASSPLTGDSLNYGYTF.

The gene calls are TRBV19 and TRBJ1-2, with D perhaps matching TRBD1 (5 bases). Germline CDR1 reads LNHDA; CDR2 reads SQIVND (reference sequence). V lost 4 bases, J lost 0 bases, and 6 bases lay in between. The CDR3 loop spans 13 amino acids. The CDR3 region is CASSKGTNYGYTF. Written as DNA, the CDR3 is TGTGCCAGTAGTAAGGGGACTAACTATGGCTACACCTTC.

This clone was recorded once. The chain recombines TRBV29-1 with TRBJ1-3, with D unresolved. CDR1 SQVTM and CDR2 ANQGSEA come from the germline V gene. This CDR3 region has 13 residues. Deletions cut 7 bases from V and 0 bases from J, with 10 bases between. The CDR3 DNA reads TGCAGCGGAACGACACTCTCTGGAAACACCATATATTTT. Residues: CSGTTLSGNTIYF.

This chain connects TRBV28 to TRBJ1-6; 9 bases match TRBD1. CDR3 length: 16 residues. Germline V gene lookup returns CDR1 MDHEN and CDR2 SYDVKM. Unmatched junction bases numbered 7, after V lost 8 bases and J lost 2 bases. This chain's CDR3 is CASGPDRGTYNSPLHF. Here the CDR3 DNA reads TGTGCCAGCGGACCCGACAGGGGGACCTATAATTCACCCCTCCACTTT.

This CDR3 is CATSQYRDQPQHF. In DNA, the CDR3 is TGTGCCACCAGTCAATACAGGGATCAGCCCCAGCATTTT. The V gene is TRBV24-1, the J gene TRBJ1-5, with a weak D call TRBD1 (6 bases). V lost 6 bases to trimming and J lost 5 bases, with 10 bases between them. The CDR3 length is 13 residues. Germline V gene sequence: CDR1 KGHDR, CDR2 SFDVKD.